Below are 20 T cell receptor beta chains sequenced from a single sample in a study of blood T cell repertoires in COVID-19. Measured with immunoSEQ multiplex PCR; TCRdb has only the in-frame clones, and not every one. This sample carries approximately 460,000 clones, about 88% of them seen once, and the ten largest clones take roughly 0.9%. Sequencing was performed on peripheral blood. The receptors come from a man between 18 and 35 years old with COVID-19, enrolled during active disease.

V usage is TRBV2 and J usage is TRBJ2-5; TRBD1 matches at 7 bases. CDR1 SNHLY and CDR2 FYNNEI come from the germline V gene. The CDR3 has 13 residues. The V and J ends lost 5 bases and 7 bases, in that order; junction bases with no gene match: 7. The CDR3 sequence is CASSRGQLGTQYF. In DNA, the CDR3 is TGTGCCAGCAGTAGGGGACAGCTCGGGACCCAGTACTTC. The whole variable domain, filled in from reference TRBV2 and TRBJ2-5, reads EPEVTQTPSHQVTQMGQEVILRCVPISNHLYFYWYRQILGQKVEFLVSFYNNEISEKSEIFDDQFSVERPDGSNFTLKIRSTKLEDSAMYFCASSRGQLGTQYFGPGTRLLVL.

CDR3 nucleotide sequence: TGTGCCTGGAGGGGACAGGTCTTTAACACTGAAGCTTTCTTT. Translation gives CAWRGQVFNTEAFF. The V and J genes are TRBV30 and TRBJ1-1; 8 nucleotides agree with TRBD1. Germline values: CDR1 GTSNPN, CDR2 SVGIG (reference sequence). V lost 3 bases and J lost 2; bases outside the gene matches: 5. This CDR3 is 14 amino acids long.

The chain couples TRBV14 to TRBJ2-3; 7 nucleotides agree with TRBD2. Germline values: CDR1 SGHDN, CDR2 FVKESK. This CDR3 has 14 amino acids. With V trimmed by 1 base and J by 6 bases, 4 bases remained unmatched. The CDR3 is CASSQGLAGDTQYF. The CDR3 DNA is TGTGCCAGCAGCCAAGGACTAGCAGGGGATACGCAGTATTTT.

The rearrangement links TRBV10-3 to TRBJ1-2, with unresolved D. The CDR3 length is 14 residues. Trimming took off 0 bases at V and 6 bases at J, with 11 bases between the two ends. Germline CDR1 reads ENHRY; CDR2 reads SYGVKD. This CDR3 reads CAISESYTADGYTF. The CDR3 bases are TGTGCCATCAGTGAGTCCTACACAGCGGATGGCTACACCTTC.

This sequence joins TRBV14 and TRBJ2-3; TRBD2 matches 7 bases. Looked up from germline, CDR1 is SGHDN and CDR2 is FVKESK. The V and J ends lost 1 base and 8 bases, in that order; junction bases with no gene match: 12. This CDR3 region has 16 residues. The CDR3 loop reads CASSQGKGLERGTQYF. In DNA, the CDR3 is TGTGCCAGCAGCCAAGGGAAGGGACTCGAGCGGGGTACGCAGTATTTT.

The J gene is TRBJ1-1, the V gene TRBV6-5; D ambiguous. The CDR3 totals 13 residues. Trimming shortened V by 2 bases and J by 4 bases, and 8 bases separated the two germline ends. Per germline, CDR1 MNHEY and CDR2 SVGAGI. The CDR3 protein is CASSYQRGTEAFF. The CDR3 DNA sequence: TGTGCCAGCAGTTACCAACGGGGCACTGAAGCTTTCTTT.

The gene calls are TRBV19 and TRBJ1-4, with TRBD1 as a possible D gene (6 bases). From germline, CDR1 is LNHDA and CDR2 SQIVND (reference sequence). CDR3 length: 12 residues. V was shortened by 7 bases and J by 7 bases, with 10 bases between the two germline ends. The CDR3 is CASTGESEKLFF. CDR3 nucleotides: TGTGCCAGTACAGGGGAAAGTGAAAAACTGTTTTTT.

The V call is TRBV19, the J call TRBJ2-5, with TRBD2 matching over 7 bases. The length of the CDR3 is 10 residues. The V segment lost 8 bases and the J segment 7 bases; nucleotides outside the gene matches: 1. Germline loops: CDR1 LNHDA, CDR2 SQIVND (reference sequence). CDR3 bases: TGTGCCAGTGGGGGGGGGACCCAGTACTTC. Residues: CASGGGTQYF.

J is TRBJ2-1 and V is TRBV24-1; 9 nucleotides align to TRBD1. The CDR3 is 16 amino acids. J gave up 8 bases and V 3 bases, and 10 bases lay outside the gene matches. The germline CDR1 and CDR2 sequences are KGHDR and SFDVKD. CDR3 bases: TGTGCCACCAGTGATGGGGGACAGGGTAGGTTGGATGAGCAGTTCTTC. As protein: CATSDGGQGRLDEQFF.

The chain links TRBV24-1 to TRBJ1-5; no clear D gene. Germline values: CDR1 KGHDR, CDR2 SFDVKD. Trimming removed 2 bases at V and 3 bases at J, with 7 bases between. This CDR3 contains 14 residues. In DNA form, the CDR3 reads TGTGCCACCAGTGATTCGACTCTCAATCAGCCCCAGCATTTT. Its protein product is CATSDSTLNQPQHF.

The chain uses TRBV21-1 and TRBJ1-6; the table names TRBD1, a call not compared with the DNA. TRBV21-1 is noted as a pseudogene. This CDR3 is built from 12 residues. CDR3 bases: TGTGCCAGCAGCAAAACAAATTCACCCCTCCACTTT. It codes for CASSKTNSPLHF.

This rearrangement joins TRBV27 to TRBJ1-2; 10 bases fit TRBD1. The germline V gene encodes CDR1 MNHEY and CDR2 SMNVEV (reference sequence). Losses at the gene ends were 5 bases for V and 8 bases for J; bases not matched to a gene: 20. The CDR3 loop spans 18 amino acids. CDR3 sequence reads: CASSPRTRTGGSLEGYTF. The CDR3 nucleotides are TGTGCCAGCAGTCCCCGGACCAGGACAGGGGGGTCATTGGAGGGCTACACCTTC.

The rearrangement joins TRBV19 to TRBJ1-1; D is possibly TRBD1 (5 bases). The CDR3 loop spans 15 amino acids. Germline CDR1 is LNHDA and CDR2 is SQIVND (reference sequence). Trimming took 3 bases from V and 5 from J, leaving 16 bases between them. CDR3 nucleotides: TGTGCCAGTAGTATCGGGGGGAGGGGACGGACTGAAGCTTTCTTT. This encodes CASSIGGRGRTEAFF.

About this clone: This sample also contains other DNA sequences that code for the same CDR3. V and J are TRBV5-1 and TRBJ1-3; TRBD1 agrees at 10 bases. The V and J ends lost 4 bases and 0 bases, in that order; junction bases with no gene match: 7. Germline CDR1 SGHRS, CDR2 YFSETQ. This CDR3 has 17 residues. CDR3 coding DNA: TGCGCCAGCAGCCCTTGGGACAGGGGTCCCTCTGGAAACACCATATATTTT. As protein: CASSPWDRGPSGNTIYF. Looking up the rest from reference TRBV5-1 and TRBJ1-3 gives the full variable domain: KAGVTQTPRYLIKTRGQQVTLSCSPISGHRSVSWYQQTPGQGLQFLFEYFSETQRNKGNFPGRFSGRQFSNSRSEMNVSTLELGDSALYLCASSPWDRGPSGNTIYFGEGSWLTVV.

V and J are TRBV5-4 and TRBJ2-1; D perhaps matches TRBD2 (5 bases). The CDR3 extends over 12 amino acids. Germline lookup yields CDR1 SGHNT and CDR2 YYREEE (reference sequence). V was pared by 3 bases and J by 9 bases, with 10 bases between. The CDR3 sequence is CASSSDSVEQFF. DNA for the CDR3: TGTGCCAGCAGCTCTGATAGCGTTGAGCAGTTCTTC.

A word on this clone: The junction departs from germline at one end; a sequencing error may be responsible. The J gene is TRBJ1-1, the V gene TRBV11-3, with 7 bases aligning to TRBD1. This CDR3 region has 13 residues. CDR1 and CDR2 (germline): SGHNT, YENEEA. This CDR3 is CASSQTGNAEAFF. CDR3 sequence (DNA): TGTGCCAGCAGCCAGACAGGGAACGCTGAAGCTTTCTTT.

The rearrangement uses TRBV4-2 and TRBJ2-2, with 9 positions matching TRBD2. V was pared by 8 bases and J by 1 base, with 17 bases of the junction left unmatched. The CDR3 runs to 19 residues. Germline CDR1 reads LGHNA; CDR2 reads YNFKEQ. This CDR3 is CASAPPRVLAGWNTGELFF. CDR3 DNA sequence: TGTGCCAGCGCCCCACCTCGGGTGCTAGCGGGGTGGAACACCGGGGAGCTGTTTTTT.

The CDR3 sequence is CASSADRGRDNEQFF. Written as DNA, the CDR3 is TGTGCCAGCAGCGCGGACAGGGGGCGTGACAATGAGCAGTTCTTC. This chain connects TRBV9 to TRBJ2-1; 11 bases match TRBD1. After removal of 3 bases from V and 5 bases from J, the junction contained 4 bases not matched to a gene. CDR1 is SGDLS, CDR2 YYNGEE, per germline. The CDR3 extends over 15 amino acids.

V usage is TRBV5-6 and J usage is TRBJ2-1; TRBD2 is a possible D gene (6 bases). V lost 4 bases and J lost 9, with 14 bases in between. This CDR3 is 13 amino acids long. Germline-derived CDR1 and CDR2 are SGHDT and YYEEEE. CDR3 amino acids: CASSPRRDGEQFF. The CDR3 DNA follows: TGTGCCAGCAGCCCGCGGAGGGACGGTGAGCAGTTCTTC.

The CDR3 loop is CASSLGLAGGPKDTQYF. CDR3 nucleotides: TGTGCCAGCAGCTTAGGCCTAGCGGGGGGGCCGAAAGATACGCAGTATTTT. This sequence joins TRBV5-4 and TRBJ2-3; 12 bases map to TRBD2. The germline CDR1 and CDR2 sequences are SGHNT and YYREEE (reference sequence). This CDR3 region has 17 residues. The V gene end was trimmed by 2 bases and the J gene end by 5 bases; junction bases not matched to a gene: 9. The complete variable domain, with remaining parts taken from reference TRBV5-4 and TRBJ2-3, reads ETGVTQSPTHLIKTRGQQVTLRCSSQSGHNTVSWYQQALGQGPQFIFQYYREEENGRGNFPPRFSGLQFPNYSSELNVNALELDDSALYLCASSLGLAGGPKDTQYFGPGTRLTVL.